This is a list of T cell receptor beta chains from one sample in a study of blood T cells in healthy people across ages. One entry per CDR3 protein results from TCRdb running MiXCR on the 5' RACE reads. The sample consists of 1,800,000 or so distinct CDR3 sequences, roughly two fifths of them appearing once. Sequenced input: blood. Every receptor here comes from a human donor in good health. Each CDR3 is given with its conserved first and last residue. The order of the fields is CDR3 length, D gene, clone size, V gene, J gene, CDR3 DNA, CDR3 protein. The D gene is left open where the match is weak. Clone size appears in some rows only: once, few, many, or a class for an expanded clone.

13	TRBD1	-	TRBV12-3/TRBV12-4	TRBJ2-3	TGTGCCAGCAGTCCTGGGACAGTCGCTACGCAGTATTTT	CASSPGTVATQYF
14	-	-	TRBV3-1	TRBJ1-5	TGTGCCAGCAGCCAGGCGTTTAGCAATCAGCCCCAGCATTTT	CASSQAFSNQPQHF
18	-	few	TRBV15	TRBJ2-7	TGTGCCACCAGCAGAGGTTTTATCGCGTCATTAGGACCCTACGAGCAGTACTTC	CATSRGFIASLGPYEQYF
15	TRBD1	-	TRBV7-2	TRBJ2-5	TGTGCCAGCAGCCGGACACAGGGGGCGTGGGAGACCCAGTACTTC	CASSRTQGAWETQYF
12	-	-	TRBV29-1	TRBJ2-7	TGCAGCGGTGCGGCAGGCGCCTACGAGCAGTACTTC	CSGAAGAYEQYF
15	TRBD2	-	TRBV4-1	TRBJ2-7	TGCGCCAGCAGCCATCTCTCGGGGGGACGCTACGAGCAGTACTTC	CASSHLSGGRYEQYF
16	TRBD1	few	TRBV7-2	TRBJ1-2	TGTGCCAGCAGCTCCCCATCCTGGACAGGGGCGGTCGGCTACACCTTC	CASSSPSWTGAVGYTF
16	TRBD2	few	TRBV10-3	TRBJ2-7	TGTGCCATCAGTCCCTTTAGCGGGGGGAATTCCTACGAGCAGTACTTC	CAISPFSGGNSYEQYF
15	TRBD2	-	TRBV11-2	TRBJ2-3	TGTGCCAGCAGCTCAGTAGCGGGCCGGGGAGATACGCAGTATTTT	CASSSVAGRGDTQYF
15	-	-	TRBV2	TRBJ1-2	TGTGCCAGCAGTCCCCCCCTACAGGGAAACTATGGCTACACCTTC	CASSPPLQGNYGYTF
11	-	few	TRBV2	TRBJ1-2	TGTGCCAGCAGTGAACTAGTCGGCTACACCTTC	CASSELVGYTF
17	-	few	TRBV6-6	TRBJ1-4	TGTGCCAGCAGTAACATGCGGGGACTGATAACTAATGAAAAACTGTTTTTT	CASSNMRGLITNEKLFF
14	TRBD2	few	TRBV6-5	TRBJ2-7	TGTGCCAGCAGTGCGCTAGCGGGGTCCTACGAGCAGTACTTC	CASSALAGSYEQYF
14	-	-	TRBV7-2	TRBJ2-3	TGTGCCAACAGCTTAGCGGTGGGCACAGATACGCAGTATTTT	CANSLAVGTDTQYF
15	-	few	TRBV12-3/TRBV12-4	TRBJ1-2	TGTGCCAGCAGCCATACGCCCCCTTCGCTAGGAGGCTACACCTTC	CASSHTPPSLGGYTF
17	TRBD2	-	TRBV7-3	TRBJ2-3	TGTGCCAGCAGCTTGGGACTAGCGGGGGGCATCACAGATACGCAGTATTTT	CASSLGLAGGITDTQYF
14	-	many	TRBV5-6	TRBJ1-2	TGTGCCAGCAGCTTGACGGGGATTGCGTATGGCTACACCTTC	CASSLTGIAYGYTF
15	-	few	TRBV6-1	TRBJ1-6	TGTGCCAGCAGTGACGGGACGGAAGCTCATTCACCCCTCCACTTT	CASSDGTEAHSPLHF
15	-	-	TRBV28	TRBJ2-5	TGTGCCAGCAGTCCGACAGTAAACCAGAGGGAGACCCAGTACTTC	CASSPTVNQRETQYF
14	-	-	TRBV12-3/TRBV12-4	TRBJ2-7	TGTGCCAGCAGTTTTAGAGCAGGGGAGTACGAGCAGTACTTC	CASSFRAGEYEQYF
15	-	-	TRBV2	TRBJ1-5	TGTGCCAGCAGCCCTTTTCCCGATGGCAATCAGCCCCAGCATTTT	CASSPFPDGNQPQHF
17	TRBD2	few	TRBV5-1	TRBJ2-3	TGCGCCAGCAGCTATTGGACTAGCGGGGAGATCACAGATACGCAGTATTTT	CASSYWTSGEITDTQYF
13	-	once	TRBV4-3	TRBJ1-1	TGCGCCAGCAGCCAAGCGGGGCGAAATGAAGCTTTCTTT	CASSQAGRNEAFF
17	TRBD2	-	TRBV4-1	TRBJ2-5	TGCGCCAGCAGCCAAGGACCTTCCGGCCCCACCTGGGGAGGGCAGTACTTC	CASSQGPSGPTWGGQYF
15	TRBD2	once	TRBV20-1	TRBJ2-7	TGCAGTGCTGTCAACAGACTAGCGGGGGTTTACGAGCAGTACTTC	CSAVNRLAGVYEQYF
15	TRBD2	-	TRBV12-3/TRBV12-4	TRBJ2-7	TGTGCCAGCACCCGTGGAGGCGGGGGGGCTGACGAGCAGTACTTC	CASTRGGGGADEQYF
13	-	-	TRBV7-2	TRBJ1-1	TGTGCCAGCAGCTTAGCGGGGGCACATGAAGCTTTCTTT	CASSLAGAHEAFF
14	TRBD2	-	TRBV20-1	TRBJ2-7	TGCAGTGCTAGAGGGACTAGCGGGGATTACGAGCAGTACTTC	CSARGTSGDYEQYF
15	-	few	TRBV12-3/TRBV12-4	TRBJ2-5	TGTGCCAGCAGTTTTTCGGGTCTCGAACGGGAGACCCAGTACTTC	CASSFSGLERETQYF
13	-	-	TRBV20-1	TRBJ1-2	TGCAGTGCTAGAGGAGGTTCAGGGGACGGCTACACCTTC	CSARGGSGDGYTF
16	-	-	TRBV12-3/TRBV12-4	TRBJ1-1	TGTGCCAGCAGCCCGTCCCAGATCCCTATGCGCACTGAAGCTTTCTTT	CASSPSQIPMRTEAFF
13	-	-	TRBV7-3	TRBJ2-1	TGTGCCAGCAGCTTTGACCGCGGGTTTGAGCAGTTCTTC	CASSFDRGFEQFF
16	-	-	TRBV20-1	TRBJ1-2	TGCAGTGCGAGCGAGAGGGCGTCCCTCTCTAACTATGGCTACACCTTC	CSASERASLSNYGYTF
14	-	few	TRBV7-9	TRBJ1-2	TGTGCCAGCAGCTTCCAAACGGAGGGGGATGGCTACACCTTC	CASSFQTEGDGYTF
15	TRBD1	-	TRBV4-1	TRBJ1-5	TGCGCCAGCAGCCAATGGACAGGAGGCAATCAGCCCCAGCATTTT	CASSQWTGGNQPQHF
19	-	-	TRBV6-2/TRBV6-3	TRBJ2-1	TGTGCCAGCAGCACAGAGTCGGGCAGCTGCTCCTCTTTGGACAATGAGCAGTTCTTC	CASSTESGSCSSLDNEQFF
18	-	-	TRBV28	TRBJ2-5	TGTGCCAGCAGTTTACGTGTTAGCAAAGGGACGTCCCAAGAGACCCAGTACTTC	CASSLRVSKGTSQETQYF
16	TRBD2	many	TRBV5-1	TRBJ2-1	TGTGCCAGCAGCTTAGCTAGCGGGGGCTCCTACAATGAGCAGTTCTTC	CASSLASGGSYNEQFF
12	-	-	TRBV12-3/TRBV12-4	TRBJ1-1	TGTGCCAGCAACATCAAGGCTTCTGAAGCTTTCTTT	CASNIKASEAFF
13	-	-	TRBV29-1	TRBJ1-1	TGCAGCGTTGGATGGCAGACGAACACTGAAGCTTTCTTT	CSVGWQTNTEAFF
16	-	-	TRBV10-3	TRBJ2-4	TGTGCCATCAGCCCAACAGGTTTTCTAGCCAAAAACATTCAGTACTTC	CAISPTGFLAKNIQYF
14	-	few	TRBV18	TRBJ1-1	TGTGCCAGCTCACAGGAACTCTCGAACACTGAAGCTTTCTTT	CASSQELSNTEAFF
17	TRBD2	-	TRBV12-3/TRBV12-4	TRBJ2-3	TGTGCCAGCTTCCCCCCGGGGGGACTAGCGGTAGCAGATACGCAGTATTTT	CASFPPGGLAVADTQYF
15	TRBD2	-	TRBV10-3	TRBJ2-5	TGTGCCATCAGCCTCATAGCGGGGTTCCAAGAGACCCAGTACTTC	CAISLIAGFQETQYF
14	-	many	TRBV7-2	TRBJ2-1	TGTGCCAGCAGCTTTGACAGGTCCTACAATGAGCAGTTCTTC	CASSFDRSYNEQFF
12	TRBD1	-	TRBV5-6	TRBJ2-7	TGTGCCAGCAGCATGGACAGGGTCGAGCAGTACTTC	CASSMDRVEQYF
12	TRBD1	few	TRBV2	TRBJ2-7	TGTGCCAGCAAGGGACAGGCCTACGAGCAGTACTTC	CASKGQAYEQYF
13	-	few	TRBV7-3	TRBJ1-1	TGTGCCAGCAGTTGGCAGGGTGGGACTGAAGCTTTCTTT	CASSWQGGTEAFF